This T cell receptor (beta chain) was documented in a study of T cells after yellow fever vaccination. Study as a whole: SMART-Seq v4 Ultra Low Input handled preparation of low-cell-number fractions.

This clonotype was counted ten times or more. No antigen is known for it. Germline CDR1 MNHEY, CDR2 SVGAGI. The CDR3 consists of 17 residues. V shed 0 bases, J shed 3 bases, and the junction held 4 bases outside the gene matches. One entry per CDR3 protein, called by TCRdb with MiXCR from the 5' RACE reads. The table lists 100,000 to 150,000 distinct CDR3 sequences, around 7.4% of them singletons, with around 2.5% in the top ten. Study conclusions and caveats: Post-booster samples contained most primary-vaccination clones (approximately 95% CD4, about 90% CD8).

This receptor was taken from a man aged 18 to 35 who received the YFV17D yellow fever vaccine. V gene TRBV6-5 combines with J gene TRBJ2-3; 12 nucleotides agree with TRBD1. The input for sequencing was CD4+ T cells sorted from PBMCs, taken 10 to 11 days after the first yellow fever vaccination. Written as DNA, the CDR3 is TGTGCCAGCAGTTACTCTCCGGGACAGGGGGCGACAGATACGCAGTATTTT. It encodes CASSYSPGQGATDTQYF.